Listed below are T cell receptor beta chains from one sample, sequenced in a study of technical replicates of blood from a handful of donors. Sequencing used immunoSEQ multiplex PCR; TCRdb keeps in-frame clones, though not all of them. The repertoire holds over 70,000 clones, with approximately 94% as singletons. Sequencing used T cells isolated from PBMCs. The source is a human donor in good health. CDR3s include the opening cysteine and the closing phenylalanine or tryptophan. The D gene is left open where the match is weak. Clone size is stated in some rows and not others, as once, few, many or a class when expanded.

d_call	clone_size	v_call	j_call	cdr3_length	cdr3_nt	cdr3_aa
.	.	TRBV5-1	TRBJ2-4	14	TGCGCCAGCAGCTCAATTCTGAGGGGGTACATTCAGTACTTC	CASSSILRGYIQYF
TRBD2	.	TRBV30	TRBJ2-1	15	TGTGCCTGGACCCCGACTAGCCGAAGATACAATGAGCAGTTCTTC	CAWTPTSRRYNEQFF
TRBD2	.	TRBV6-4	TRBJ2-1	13	TGTGCCAGCAGTGACCTAGCGGGGAATGAGCAGTTCTTC	CASSDLAGNEQFF
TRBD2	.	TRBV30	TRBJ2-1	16	TGTGCCTGGAGTGTACTGCCGGGGGGGTCCTACAATGAGCAGTTCTTC	CAWSVLPGGSYNEQFF
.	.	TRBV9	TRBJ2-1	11	TGTGCCAGCAGCGTAGCTGATGAGCAGTTCTTC	CASSVADEQFF
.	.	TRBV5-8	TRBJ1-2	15	TGTGCCAGCAGCTTGTGGGCAGGGGTGTCGTATGGCTACACCTTC	CASSLWAGVSYGYTF
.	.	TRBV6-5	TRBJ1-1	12	TGTGCCAGCAGTCCCTCGGGGACTGAAGCTTTCTTT	CASSPSGTEAFF
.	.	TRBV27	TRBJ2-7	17	TGTGCCAGCAGTTTATCGACTAGCGGACAGGGTTTTTACGAGCAGTACTTC	CASSLSTSGQGFYEQYF
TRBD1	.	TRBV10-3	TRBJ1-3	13	TGTGCCATCAGACAAACAGGGGGCGACACCATATATTTT	CAIRQTGGDTIYF
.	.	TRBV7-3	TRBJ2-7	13	TGTGCCAGCAGCTTAATAGGGGGCTACGAGCAGTACTTC	CASSLIGGYEQYF
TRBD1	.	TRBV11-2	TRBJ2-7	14	TGTGCCAGCAGCGTTGACAGGGGGTACTACGAGCAGTACTTC	CASSVDRGYYEQYF
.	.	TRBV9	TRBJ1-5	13	TGTGCCAGCAGCGTAAACAGTTTGGAGCCCCAGCATTTT	CASSVNSLEPQHF
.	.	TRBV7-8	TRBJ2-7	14	TGTGCCAGCAGCGCCAACAGGGGGGGGTACGAGCAGTACTTC	CASSANRGGYEQYF
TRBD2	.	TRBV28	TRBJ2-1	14	TGTGCCAGCAGTCTTAGCGGGAGCTACAATGAGCAGTTCTTC	CASSLSGSYNEQFF
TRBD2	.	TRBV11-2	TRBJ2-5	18	TGTGCCAGCAGCCTAATGGGCAGCGGGAGTTCATTGTGGGAGACCCAGTACTTC	CASSLMGSGSSLWETQYF
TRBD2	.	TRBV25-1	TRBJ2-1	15	TGTGCCAGCTCCACCGGGACTAGAGACGTGGATGAGCAGTTCTTC	CASSTGTRDVDEQFF
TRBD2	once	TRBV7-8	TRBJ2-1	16	TGTGCCAGCAGCTTAAGTTTACTAGCGGGAGTTAGTGAGCAGTTCTTC	CASSLSLLAGVSEQFF
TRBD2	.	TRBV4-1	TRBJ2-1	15	TGCGCCAGCAGCCAAGGGCTAGCGGCAAAGATGGAGCAGTTCTTC	CASSQGLAAKMEQFF
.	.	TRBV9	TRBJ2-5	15	TGTGCCAGCAGCGTGGAACAGGGTGCTGGGGAGACCCAGTACTTC	CASSVEQGAGETQYF
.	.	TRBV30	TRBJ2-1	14	TGTGCCTGGAGTGCCGGGGTAGCGCACAATGAGCAGTTCTTC	CAWSAGVAHNEQFF
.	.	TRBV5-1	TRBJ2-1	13	TGCGCCAGCAGCCCGGGACTCAACAATGAGCAGTTCTTC	CASSPGLNNEQFF
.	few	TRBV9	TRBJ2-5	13	TGTGCCAGCAGCGGCACAGGGATTGAGACCCAGTACTTC	CASSGTGIETQYF
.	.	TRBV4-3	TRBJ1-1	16	TGCGCCAGCAGCCAAGACCGGAGCCATTGGATCACTGAAGCTTTCTTT	CASSQDRSHWITEAFF
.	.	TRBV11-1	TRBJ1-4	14	TGTGCCAGCAGCTTATCTGGACAACGTGAAAAACTGTTTTTT	CASSLSGQREKLFF
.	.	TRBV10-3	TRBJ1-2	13	TGTGCCATCTCATATGTCGGGGAAGGTGGCTACACCTTC	CAISYVGEGGYTF
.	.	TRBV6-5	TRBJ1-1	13	TGTGCCAGCAGAGGACAGATAAACACTGAAGCTTTCTTT	CASRGQINTEAFF
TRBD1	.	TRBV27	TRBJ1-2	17	TGTGCCAGCAGTTTTTTAGGGGGCGAATCCTATTACTATGGCTACACCTTC	CASSFLGGESYYYGYTF
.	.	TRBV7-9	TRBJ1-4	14	TGTGCCAGCAGCTTAGGACCTATAGCCGAAAAACTGTTTTTT	CASSLGPIAEKLFF
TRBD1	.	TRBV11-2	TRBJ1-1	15	TGTGCCAGCAGCTTATATCAGGGGGTAAACACTGAAGCTTTCTTT	CASSLYQGVNTEAFF
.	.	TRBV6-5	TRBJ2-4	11	TGTGCCAGCATGGGGAGGAACATTCAGTACTTC	CASMGRNIQYF
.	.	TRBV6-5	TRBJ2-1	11	TGTGCCAGCAGCCCAGGGGGGCGAAAGTTCTTC	CASSPGGRKFF
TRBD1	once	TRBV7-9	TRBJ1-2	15	TGTGCCAGCAGCCCCGACAGGGAGGTTAACTATGGCTACACCTTC	CASSPDREVNYGYTF
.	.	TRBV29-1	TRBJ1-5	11	TGCAGCGTTGTATCAGGGAGGACCCAGCATTTT	CSVVSGRTQHF
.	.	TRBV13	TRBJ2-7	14	TGTGCCAGCAGCTTAGGAGCGAGCTCCTACGAGCAGTACTTC	CASSLGASSYEQYF
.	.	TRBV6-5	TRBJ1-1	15	TGTGCCAGCAGTTCTGAGAGTATGGGAGACACTGAAGCTTTCTTT	CASSSESMGDTEAFF
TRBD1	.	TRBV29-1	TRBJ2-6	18	TGCAGCGTCGAGGGCCGGGACAGGGGGCACTCTGGGGCCAACGTCCTGACTTTC	CSVEGRDRGHSGANVLTF
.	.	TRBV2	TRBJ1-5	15	TGTGCCAGCAGTTTCACGGGCACAGGTAATCAGCCCCAGCATTTT	CASSFTGTGNQPQHF
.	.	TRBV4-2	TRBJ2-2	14	TGTGCCAGCCTCGGGGGAGGCCGCACCGGGGAGCTGTTTTTT	CASLGGGRTGELFF
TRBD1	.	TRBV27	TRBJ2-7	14	TGTGCCAGCAGTTTAGGGGACAGGGGGTACGAGCAGTACTTC	CASSLGDRGYEQYF
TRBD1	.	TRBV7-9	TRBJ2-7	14	TGTGCCAGCAGCAAGACAGGGCTAGCCTACGAGCAGTACTTC	CASSKTGLAYEQYF
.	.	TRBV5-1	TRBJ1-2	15	TGCGCCAGCAGCTTCAACAGGGACGCTAACTATGGCTACACCTTC	CASSFNRDANYGYTF
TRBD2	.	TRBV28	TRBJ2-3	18	TGTGCCAGCAGCACCCGACGGGGACTAGCGTTCTACACAGATACGCAGTATTTT	CASSTRRGLAFYTDTQYF
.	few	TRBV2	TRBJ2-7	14	TGTGCCAGCAGTGAAAGTACAGGGAAGTACGAGCAGTACTTC	CASSESTGKYEQYF
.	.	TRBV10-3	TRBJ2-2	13	TGTGCCATCAGTGGCGAGAACACCGGGGAGCTGTTTTTT	CAISGENTGELFF
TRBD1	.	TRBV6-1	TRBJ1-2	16	TGTGCCAGCAGTGAAGCCCCTGCTTGGACAGGGTATGGCTACACCTTC	CASSEAPAWTGYGYTF
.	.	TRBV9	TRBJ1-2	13	TGTGCCAGCAGCTCAGGGGCAGACTATGGCTACACCTTC	CASSSGADYGYTF
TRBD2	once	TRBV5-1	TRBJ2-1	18	TGCGCCAGCAGCGAGGGACTAGCGGGAGTAGGGGGTAACAATGAGCAGTTCTTC	CASSEGLAGVGGNNEQFF
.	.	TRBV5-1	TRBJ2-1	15	TGCGCCAGCAGCTTGCAGGGATCCAATATCAATGAGCAGTTCTTC	CASSLQGSNINEQFF
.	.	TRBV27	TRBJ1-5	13	TGTGCCAGCAGTTTTACGGGGGATCAGCCCCAGCATTTT	CASSFTGDQPQHF
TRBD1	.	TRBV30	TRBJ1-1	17	TGTGCCTGGAGATCAGACAGGGCGAGGTGGAAAAGCACTGAAGCTTTCTTT	CAWRSDRARWKSTEAFF
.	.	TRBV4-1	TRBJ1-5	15	TGCGCCAGCAGCCAAGAACGAGGTAGCAATCAGCCCCAGCATTTT	CASSQERGSNQPQHF
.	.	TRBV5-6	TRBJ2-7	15	TGTGCCAGCAGCTATGGACATAAGAGCTCCTACGAGCAGTACTTC	CASSYGHKSSYEQYF